These T cell receptor beta chains were read from a single sample in a study of blood T cell repertoires in COVID-19. Produced via immunoSEQ multiplex PCR; TCRdb's table is partial and in-frame only. This sample has roughly 250,000 clones, with 88% found just once. Sequenced input: peripheral blood. The receptors were sampled from a man in his fifties or sixties who had recovered from COVID-19. Each CDR3 is given with its conserved first and last residue. A D gene is named only where the DNA matches it firmly. Clone size is stated in some rows and not others, as once, few, many or a class when expanded.

V gene,clone size,D gene,J gene,CDR3 DNA,CDR3 protein
TRBV2,.,TRBD1,TRBJ1-4,TGTGCCAGCAGTGAAAAGGGGGCTGCGGATGAAAAACTGTTTTTT,CASSEKGAADEKLFF
TRBV3-1/TRBV3-2,.,TRBD2,TRBJ2-2,TGTGCCAGCAGCCAAGGCCCGCTAGCGGGGCCTCTCGGGGAGCTGTTTTTT,CASSQGPLAGPLGELFF
TRBV5-5,.,.,TRBJ1-4,TGTGCCAGCGGGGCAGCTAATGAAAAACTGTTTTTT,CASGAANEKLFF
TRBV30,.,TRBD1,TRBJ1-4,TGTGCCTGGAGTGAAAAAATCCTGGGACAGGGAGACGAAAAACTGTTTTTT,CAWSEKILGQGDEKLFF
TRBV5-5,.,TRBD1,TRBJ1-3,TGTGCCAGCAGCTTGGAGGGACAGGGAACTGGAAACACCATATATTTT,CASSLEGQGTGNTIYF
TRBV6-4,many,TRBD2,TRBJ2-2,TGTGCCAGCAGTGACTCAGCGGGGGGGCCCGGGGAGCTGTTTTTT,CASSDSAGGPGELFF
TRBV19,once,TRBD1,TRBJ1-1,TGTGCCAGTAGGACAGGGGAGAACACTGAAGCTTTCTTT,CASRTGENTEAFF
TRBV21-1,.,.,TRBJ1-6,TGTGCCAGCAGCCTACCCCCGAGTAGGGAGAGGAATTCACCCCTCCACTTT,CASSLPPSRERNSPLHF
TRBV7-9,.,TRBD2,TRBJ2-7,TGTGCCAGCACGCCCGGGGAGGGCAGGAACTACGAGCAGTACTTC,CASTPGEGRNYEQYF
TRBV13,.,.,TRBJ2-7,TGTGCCAGCAGCTTAGCGGTCTCTCGCTACGAGCAGTACTTC,CASSLAVSRYEQYF
TRBV9,once,.,TRBJ1-2,TGTGCCAGCAGCGCAGACACAGTACTAGCTAACTATGGCTACACCTTC,CASSADTVLANYGYTF
TRBV5-1,.,.,TRBJ1-2,TGCGCCAGCAGCTTGGACAGGGCGGATAACTATGGCTACACCTTC,CASSLDRADNYGYTF
TRBV28,few,TRBD1,TRBJ2-2,TGTGCCAGTCACAGGGGGCGTACCGGGGAGCTGTTTTTT,CASHRGRTGELFF
TRBV6-6,.,TRBD1,TRBJ2-7,TGTGCCAGCAGACCTGCCGGGACAGGGAACTACGAGCAGTACTTC,CASRPAGTGNYEQYF
TRBV12-3/TRBV12-4,.,TRBD1,TRBJ1-2,TGTGCCAGCAGCTTCGGGACAGGGGGCGTCTACACCTTC,CASSFGTGGVYTF
TRBV4-1,once,.,TRBJ1-5,TGCGCCAGCAGGCTGGAAGACAGCACGACGTCGGCCCAGCATTTT,CASRLEDSTTSAQHF
TRBV2,.,TRBD1,TRBJ2-4,TGTGCCAGCAGTGTTAGACAGGGGCTGGCCAAAAACATTCAGTACTTC,CASSVRQGLAKNIQYF
TRBV7-2,.,TRBD2,TRBJ2-5,TGTGCCAGCAGCTTTCAAGCGGGGGGGCGAGAGACCCAGTACTTC,CASSFQAGGRETQYF
TRBV5-1,.,TRBD1,TRBJ2-3,TGCGCCAGCAGCTTGCTCGCGACAGGGGCAACAGATACGCAGTATTTT,CASSLLATGATDTQYF
TRBV30,many,.,TRBJ2-2,TGTGCCTGGAGCGGGGGAATAGTAACCGGGGAGCTGTTTTTT,CAWSGGIVTGELFF
TRBV28,.,.,TRBJ1-4,TGTGCCAGCAATTCCGGGGGGTTAGAAAAACTGTTTTTT,CASNSGGLEKLFF
TRBV5-4,.,.,TRBJ1-1,TGTGCCAGCAGCCGAGAGGGCATGAACACTGAAGCTTTCTTT,CASSREGMNTEAFF
TRBV4-2,.,.,TRBJ1-2,TGTGCCAGCAGCCAAGATTTTTACACGAACTATGGCTACACCTTC,CASSQDFYTNYGYTF
TRBV5-6,.,.,TRBJ1-3,TGTGCCAGCACCTTACGGGAGGGTAGCGGTTACTCTGGAAACACCATATATTTT,CASTLREGSGYSGNTIYF